The clone carrying this T cell receptor beta chain was counted ten times or more. What it binds is unknown. The data belong to a study of regulatory T cells in long-lasting Graves disease. Assembly of TCR beta libraries relied on iRepertoire HTBI primers together with Arm-PCR of CDR3 regions. How the authors handled the data: Among the samples, roughly 61 TRBV and 14 TRBJ segments were identified. TCRdb ran MiXCR on the multiplex PCR reads and lists one entry per CDR3 protein. TCRdb's processing, not the authors' own work, is the source of the V and J calls. The repertoire holds approximately 230,000 distinct CDR3 sequences, with around 20% as singletons. Study observations and caveats: Accuracy might have suffered from few samples. Repertoires from persistent disease leaned toward TRBV28, TRBJ1-2 and TRBJ2-5.

Regarding time point: newly diagnosed GD, antithyroid drugs for less than 3 months. From RNA extracted from PBMCs, the TCR library was made. Peripheral blood, at roughly 9 milliliters, went into EDTA tubes. In germline, CDR1 is SGHRS, CDR2 YFSETQ. The length of the CDR3 is 15 residues. Trimming stripped 5 bases from V and 0 bases from J, with 12 bases between. The source was peripheral blood mononuclear cells (PBMCs), collected at new diagnosis, from a patient treated with antithyroid drugs. This chain links TRBV5-1 with TRBJ2-1; TRBD1 might be the D (5 bases). The receptor's source is a female donor with Graves disease. CDR3 in DNA: TGCGCCAGCAGACAAGGGGTCAGCTCCTACAATGAGCAGTTCTTC. Translating gives CASRQGVSSYNEQFF.